The text below deals with one T cell receptor beta chain. The antigen remains unidentified. TCRdb re-called the RACE reads through MiXCR, storing one row per CDR3 protein. The sample includes about 190,000 distinct CDR3 sequences, 24% of them seen just once. The data were taken from a study of human T cells and chemical hapten exposure. Study as a whole: Sensitization used 2% DPC on around 2 cm by around 2 cm upper inner arm skin. General study points: With regard to DPC sensitization, TCRs above 1 in 1000 frequency did not change. Expanded TCRs clustered into significantly more large CDR3 similarity groups than controls, the analysis revealed.

As to time point: patch test 3, about 24 weeks after DPC sensitization. Treatment indicated: therapeutic diphenylcyclopropenone sensitization with weekly scalp DPC. The sequence was collected from a woman between 35 and 50 years old with alopecia areata. Some clones in this sample may be carry-over from other donors' samples. The starting material was whole blood, obtained in connection with sensitization to the hapten diphenylcyclopropenone (DPC).

The CDR3 loop is CSALRTSGRINEQFF. CDR3 DNA: TGCAGTGCGCTACGGACTAGCGGGAGAATAAATGAGCAGTTCTTC. The chain combines TRBV20-1 with TRBJ2-1, with TRBD2 matching over 13 bases. Germline CDR1 is DFQATT and CDR2 is SNEGSKA (reference sequence). The CDR3 is made up of 15 amino acids. V trimming: 6 bases; J trimming: 7 bases; junction bases outside the gene matches: 9.